Here is one T cell receptor (beta chain) with its context. What it binds is not known. This specimen comes from a study of T cell responses to AZD1222 COVID-19 vaccine. Notes on the study in general: Clonal diversity may have been underestimated, and the donors were mostly white British, with more females than males. A reported finding is that nearly half of spike-specific TCRs target unmutated variant regions.

This CDR3 has 15 residues. J lost 6 bases, V lost 3 bases, and 7 bases had no gene match. CDR1 and CDR2 from the germline V gene are KGHDR and SFDVKD. TCRdb keeps only in-frame clones here, not all; method: immunoSEQ multiplex PCR. The repertoire consists of about 44,000 clones, with approximately 86% occurring once and the leading ten covering about 50%. The chain combines TRBV24-1 with TRBJ1-2; 9 bases line up with TRBD1. The TCR comes from an adult in good health. The sequences come from peripheral blood, collected on day 0 of AZD1222 vaccination. The DNA of the CDR3 is TGTGCCACCAGTGATCCGGGACAGGGTTTAGATGGCTACACCTTC. Translating gives CATSDPGQGLDGYTF.